A selection of T cell receptor beta chains follows, all from one sample in a study of T cell repertoires in cytomegalovirus infection. TCRdb reprocessed the reads via MiXCR and lists one record per CDR3 protein. The table has roughly 280,000 distinct CDR3 sequences, less than 25% seen once. These receptors' antigens are unknown. The sequencing used cultured PBMCs, collected from culture after CMV antigen stimulation. These receptors originate from a human donor in good health (CMV status not recorded). Some clones in this sample may be carry-over from other donors' samples. Each CDR3 is given with its conserved first and last residue. The D gene is left open where the match is weak. Some rows mark clone size as missing; the rest say once, few, many or name a class of expanded clone.

V gene	clone size	J gene	D gene	CDR3 DNA	CDR3 protein
TRBV2	few	TRBJ2-5	TRBD2	TGTGCCAGCAGTGAAGGGGGGGGGGCCCAGTACTTC	CASSEGGGAQYF
TRBV12-3/TRBV12-4	.	TRBJ2-3	TRBD2	TGTGCCAGCAGTTTAGATCAATTAGCGGGAGGAGGAACAGATACGCAGTATTTT	CASSLDQLAGGGTDTQYF
TRBV20-1	.	TRBJ1-2	.	TGCAGTGCTTTAAGACATCCTGGGCCCTTTGGCTACACCTTC	CSALRHPGPFGYTF
TRBV27	few	TRBJ2-1	.	TGTGCCAGCAGAGGTGGCGGGGTCTACAATGAGCAGTTCTTC	CASRGGGVYNEQFF
TRBV5-6	few	TRBJ1-2	TRBD1	TGTGCCAGCAGCCCCGGGGACAGCTATGGCTACACCTTC	CASSPGDSYGYTF
TRBV19	few	TRBJ1-3	.	TGTGCCAGTAGGAGTACGGGGAGCTCTGGAAACACCATATATTTT	CASRSTGSSGNTIYF
TRBV7-9	many	TRBJ1-1	TRBD1	TGTGCCAGCAGCTTTTACAGGGGGGTTATGAACACTGAAGCTTTCTTT	CASSFYRGVMNTEAFF
TRBV7-2	few	TRBJ2-3	.	TGTGCCAGCAGCTTAAGGATTCGCACAGATACGCAGTATTTT	CASSLRIRTDTQYF
TRBV7-2	many	TRBJ1-2	TRBD1	TGTGCCAGCAGCCTAGAGGACAGGGACGGCTACACCTTC	CASSLEDRDGYTF
TRBV7-2	few	TRBJ1-6	.	TGTGCCAGCAGCTTAGTATTTCAAGGGTCACCCCTCCACTTT	CASSLVFQGSPLHF
TRBV7-7	medium-sized	TRBJ2-3	.	TGTGCTAGCAGCTTAGGGGCTAGCGGCACAGATACGCAGTATTTT	CASSLGASGTDTQYF
TRBV7-2	.	TRBJ2-5	TRBD2	TGTGCCAGCAGCTCCTGGGACCGCGGGAGTGAGACCCAGTACTTC	CASSSWDRGSETQYF
TRBV19	.	TRBJ2-3	TRBD2	TGTGCCAGTAGTATAAGGGGACTAGCGGGCCTCACAGATACGCAGTATTTT	CASSIRGLAGLTDTQYF
TRBV2	.	TRBJ2-3	.	TGTGCCGGGGGACTTAGGACCTCAGATACGCAGTATTTT	CAGGLRTSDTQYF
TRBV12-3/TRBV12-4	few	TRBJ1-2	.	TGTGCCAGCAGAGAGGGGCAGGTCCTTAACTATGGCTACACCTTC	CASREGQVLNYGYTF
TRBV12-3/TRBV12-4	many	TRBJ1-4	.	TGTGCCAGCAGTTTTAACAGTGCTGATGAAAAACTGTTTTTT	CASSFNSADEKLFF